Given below is one T cell receptor (beta chain) in context. Its target is unknown. These data come from a study of T cell responses to AZD1222 COVID-19 vaccine. Regarding the study as a whole: Only a handful of individuals given AZD1222 were seropositive at baseline. Spike-specific TCR breadth and depth rose after two AZD1222 doses. Most donors were white British and more were female, and clonal diversity was possibly underestimated. Spike-wide vaccine-associated CD4 TCRs dominated at 160-218 and 743-854.

TCRdb's table, derived via immunoSEQ multiplex PCR, lists solely in-frame clones and lacks some. The sample holds roughly 120,000 clones, 80% to 90% seen once. CDR1 and CDR2 (germline): MNHEY, SMNVEV (reference sequence). CDR3 size: 16 residues. Trimming took 8 bases from V and 6 from J; bases not matched to a gene: 11. The TCR comes from an adult in good health. The material sequenced was peripheral blood, taken on day 0 of MenACWY control vaccination. The chain joins TRBV27 to TRBJ2-1; 12 nucleotides align to TRBD2. For the CDR3, the DNA is TGTGCCAGCTCCGGGACTAGCGGGCCTAGGGGCAATGAGCAGTTCTTC. Amino acids: CASSGTSGPRGNEQFF.